The present entry profiles one T cell receptor beta chain with its context. Its antigen is currently unknown. The CDR3 length is 15 residues. Trimming cost V 8 bases and J 4 bases; bases outside gene matches: 11. Germline V gene lookup returns CDR1 LNHDA and CDR2 SQIVND (reference sequence). This specimen comes from a study of cytomegalovirus exposure and HLA in healthy donors. TCRdb's copy holds only in-frame clones and misses some; the assay was immunoSEQ multiplex PCR. The repertoire has about 65,000 clones, about 94% of them found once; the top ten carry 4% to 5.5%. Overall study findings and caveats: Overall, approximately 150 TCR beta chains were annotated as cytomegalovirus-associated.

The V call is TRBV19, the J call TRBJ2-7; 10 nucleotides align to TRBD2. The sequencing sample was made of PBMCs. The TCR sequence derives from a man aged 18 to 30 in good health and CMV-seropositive. The CDR3 region has the DNA TGTGCCAGTCGGGTGCGGGCTAGCGGGAGTTACGAGCAGTACTTC. Translation gives CASRVRASGSYEQYF.